This TCR beta chain was observed in a study of OX40 agonist ivuxolimab in advanced cancers. General study results and limits: On average, a greater number of expanded clones characterised CD8+ T cells relative to CD4+. Dosing at 0.1 to 3.0 mg/kg was accompanied by clonal expansion of CD4+ and CD8+ blood T cells by week 6.

With regard to this clone: The antigen is not known.

The protocol was immunoSEQ multiplex PCR, while the TCRdb copy is restricted to in-frame clones and leaves out a portion. The table lists roughly 67,000 clones, around nine tenths of them singletons. Autoimmune disease history or systemic immunosuppression disqualified patients. Blood specimens came from baseline, cycle 4 day 1, and cycle 7 day 1. Looked up from germline, CDR1 is LNHDA and CDR2 is SQIVND (reference sequence). V lost 6 bases and J lost 10, with 21 bases in between. The CDR3 is 15 residues long. The starting material was CD4+ or CD8+ T cells sorted from blood, obtained in a trial of the OX40 agonist ivuxolimab. The sequence was collected from an adult with an advanced solid tumor such as melanoma, head and neck, liver or kidney cancer. The gene calls are TRBV19 and TRBJ1-4; D may be TRBD1 (5 bases). This chain's CDR3 is CASRPGDSGRGKLFF. For the CDR3, the DNA is TGTGCCAGTAGGCCAGGAGACAGTGGAAGGGGAAAACTGTTTTTT.